This is a list of T cell receptor beta chains from one sample in a study of blood T cell repertoires in COVID-19. Clones were sequenced by immunoSEQ multiplex PCR, and TCRdb holds only the in-frame ones, with some missing. The table has approximately 68,000 clones, roughly 84% seen once. The material sequenced was peripheral blood. The receptors originated from a man aged 50 to 60 with active COVID-19. The CDR3 runs from the conserved cysteine through the conserved F or W. The D gene is left open where the match is weak. Size is omitted from some rows. Given values are once, few, many or a class for expanded clones.

D	V	J	size	CDR3	DNA
TRBD1	TRBV7-7	TRBJ2-2	-	CASGDRGRRTGELFF	TGTGCTAGCGGTGACAGGGGGCGGAGAACCGGGGAGCTGTTTTTT
-	TRBV12-3/TRBV12-4	TRBJ1-4	once	CASSSGSPYLFF	TGTGCCAGCAGTTCTGGTAGCCCGTACCTGTTTTTT
-	TRBV27	TRBJ2-4	-	CASSLDGPVGIQYF	TGTGCCAGCAGTTTAGATGGGCCAGTGGGCATTCAGTACTTC
-	TRBV7-3	TRBJ2-7	-	CASSLTTNAYEQYF	TGTGCCAGCAGCTTAACTACTAATGCCTACGAGCAGTACTTC
-	TRBV30	TRBJ1-1	-	CAWSVQGNTEAFF	TGTGCCTGGAGTGTACAGGGGAACACTGAAGCTTTCTTT
TRBD2	TRBV5-1	TRBJ2-5	-	CASSPHGGEGQETQYF	TGCGCCAGCAGCCCACACGGGGGGGAGGGCCAAGAGACCCAGTACTTC
TRBD1	TRBV18	TRBJ1-4	-	CASSRQGPREKLFF	TGTGCCAGCTCACGACAGGGTCCAAGGGAAAAACTGTTTTTT
TRBD1	TRBV24-1	TRBJ1-2	-	CATSDTGQASYGYTF	TGTGCCACCAGTGACACGGGACAGGCATCCTATGGCTACACCTTC
-	TRBV6-1	TRBJ1-5	few	CASSEAGGINQPQHF	TGTGCCAGCAGTGAAGCGGGAGGGATCAATCAGCCCCAGCATTTT
-	TRBV29-1	TRBJ1-3	once	CSVVRDSGNTIYF	TGCAGCGTTGTCCGGGATTCTGGAAACACCATATATTTT
-	TRBV7-2	TRBJ1-1	-	CASGRGGSSYTEAFF	TGTGCCTCAGGTAGGGGCGGCAGTAGTTATACTGAAGCTTTCTTT
TRBD1	TRBV4-3	TRBJ1-6	-	CASSQGTGGYNSPLHF	TGCGCCAGCAGCCAAGGGACAGGGGGATATAATTCACCCCTCCACTTT
-	TRBV28	TRBJ2-3	once	CASSEAADTQYF	TGTGCCAGCAGTGAGGCGGCAGATACGCAGTATTTT
TRBD2	TRBV7-9	TRBJ2-5	once	CASSGEERGGLGETQYF	TGTGCCAGCTCCGGAGAGGAGCGGGGGGGCCTCGGGGAGACCCAGTACTTC
TRBD1	TRBV19	TRBJ2-2	-	CASSWDRTNTGELFF	TGTGCCAGTAGCTGGGACAGAACGAACACCGGGGAGCTGTTTTTT
TRBD1	TRBV11-2	TRBJ2-2	-	CASSLVGQGANTGELFF	TGTGCCAGCAGCTTAGTCGGACAGGGGGCGAACACCGGGGAGCTGTTTTTT
TRBD1	TRBV12-3/TRBV12-4	TRBJ1-1	-	CASEGQANTEAFF	TGTGCCAGCGAGGGACAGGCGAACACTGAAGCTTTCTTT